This is a list of T cell receptor beta chains from one sample in a study of T cells in Graves' hyperthyroidism and ophthalmopathy. A single record per CDR3 protein comes from TCRdb applying MiXCR to the multiplex PCR reads. The sample records 500,000 to 650,000 distinct CDR3 sequences, about 14% being singletons. The sequenced sample consisted of blood. These receptors all come from a woman between 50 and 59 years old with Graves' ophthalmopathy. CDR3s include the opening cysteine and the closing phenylalanine or tryptophan. The order of the fields is CDR3 DNA, CDR3 protein, J gene, D gene, clone size, V gene, CDR3 length. The D gene is left open where the match is weak. Not every row has a clone size; where given, it reads once, few, many or a size class.

CDR3nt: TGTGCCAGCAGCGTAGGGGCAGGGGGCAGAGGTGGAAACACCATATATTTT
CDR3aa: CASSVGAGGRGGNTIYF
j_gene: TRBJ1-3
d_gene: TRBD1
abundance: .
v_gene: TRBV9
len: 17

CDR3nt: TGTGCCAGCAGCCGGGACAGGGGTAGCAATCAGCCCCAGCATTTT
CDR3aa: CASSRDRGSNQPQHF
j_gene: TRBJ1-5
d_gene: TRBD1
abundance: .
v_gene: TRBV2
len: 15

CDR3nt: TGTGCCAGCAGTGAGGGGCCCGGGATCTACGAGCAGTACTTC
CDR3aa: CASSEGPGIYEQYF
j_gene: TRBJ2-7
d_gene: .
abundance: many
v_gene: TRBV2
len: 14

CDR3nt: TGTGCCAGCAGTTCAAGGGGCGGAGGGGGGGTTTATGGCTACACCTTC
CDR3aa: CASSSRGGGGVYGYTF
j_gene: TRBJ1-2
d_gene: .
abundance: many
v_gene: TRBV12-3/TRBV12-4
len: 16

CDR3nt: TGTGCCAGCAGCTTACACCCTACAGGGCAGGTCACCGGGGAGCTGTTTTTT
CDR3aa: CASSLHPTGQVTGELFF
j_gene: TRBJ2-2
d_gene: .
abundance: .
v_gene: TRBV7-3
len: 17

CDR3nt: TGCGCCAGCAGCTTCTCGGGATTCGAAGCTTTCTTT
CDR3aa: CASSFSGFEAFF
j_gene: TRBJ1-1
d_gene: .
abundance: many
v_gene: TRBV5-1
len: 12

CDR3nt: TGTGCCAGCTCCATCATGGGGGAGTTCTCTGAAGCTTTCTTT
CDR3aa: CASSIMGEFSEAFF
j_gene: TRBJ1-1
d_gene: .
abundance: .
v_gene: TRBV13
len: 14

CDR3nt: TGTGCCAGCAGCTTGTCGGAGACCTCCTACAATGAGCAGTTCTTC
CDR3aa: CASSLSETSYNEQFF
j_gene: TRBJ2-1
d_gene: .
abundance: many
v_gene: TRBV7-9
len: 15

CDR3nt: TGTGCCAGCAGCTTCCGACCGCACTACGAGCAGTACTTC
CDR3aa: CASSFRPHYEQYF
j_gene: TRBJ2-7
d_gene: .
abundance: .
v_gene: TRBV7-8
len: 13

CDR3nt: TGTGCCAGCAGTTACGGGGCGCGAAATGAGCAGTTCTTC
CDR3aa: CASSYGARNEQFF
j_gene: TRBJ2-1
d_gene: .
abundance: many
v_gene: TRBV6-1
len: 13

CDR3nt: TGCAGTGCTAGTGGTTTCTTTGGGACAGGGAACGATGAGCAGTTCTTC
CDR3aa: CSASGFFGTGNDEQFF
j_gene: TRBJ2-1
d_gene: TRBD1
abundance: few
v_gene: TRBV20-1
len: 16

CDR3nt: TGTGCCAGCAGCGTAGACTGGGAGGGCCAATATACGCAGTATTTT
CDR3aa: CASSVDWEGQYTQYF
j_gene: TRBJ2-3
d_gene: TRBD2
abundance: .
v_gene: TRBV9
len: 15

CDR3nt: TGTGCCAGCAGCATATTTCCCCCGGGGGCGGGATTTTCTGAAGCTTTCTTT
CDR3aa: CASSIFPPGAGFSEAFF
j_gene: TRBJ1-1
d_gene: .
abundance: few
v_gene: TRBV7-9
len: 17

CDR3nt: TGTGCCAGCAGCCAGACAGGCCGGGGTAAGGATGAGCAGTTCTTC
CDR3aa: CASSQTGRGKDEQFF
j_gene: TRBJ2-1
d_gene: .
abundance: .
v_gene: TRBV6-1
len: 15

CDR3nt: TGTGCCAGCAGCCAGAAGCCGGGACTAGCGGGAGATTTTGATACGCAGTATTTT
CDR3aa: CASSQKPGLAGDFDTQYF
j_gene: TRBJ2-3
d_gene: TRBD2
abundance: many
v_gene: TRBV3-1
len: 18

CDR3nt: TGTGCCAGCAGCTTACGGCCTAGCGGGAGTGGCCCCGGGGAGCTGTTTTTT
CDR3aa: CASSLRPSGSGPGELFF
j_gene: TRBJ2-2
d_gene: TRBD2
abundance: many
v_gene: TRBV7-2
len: 17

CDR3nt: TGTGCCAGCAGCAAAGGGGATAACTATGGCTACACCTTC
CDR3aa: CASSKGDNYGYTF
j_gene: TRBJ1-2
d_gene: .
abundance: .
v_gene: TRBV5-4
len: 13

CDR3nt: TGTGCCAGCAGCGTAGAGGGTAGCGGGAGGGCCAGCTCCTACAATGAGCAGTTCTTC
CDR3aa: CASSVEGSGRASSYNEQFF
j_gene: TRBJ2-1
d_gene: TRBD2
abundance: many
v_gene: TRBV9
len: 19

CDR3nt: TGCAGCGTTGAAGGCCTAGGGGGATCCTACAATGAGCAGTTCTTC
CDR3aa: CSVEGLGGSYNEQFF
j_gene: TRBJ2-1
d_gene: .
abundance: few
v_gene: TRBV29-1
len: 15

CDR3nt: TGTGCCAGCTCCGAAACGAGCACAGATACGCAGTATTTT
CDR3aa: CASSETSTDTQYF
j_gene: TRBJ2-3
d_gene: .
abundance: many
v_gene: TRBV18
len: 13

CDR3nt: TGTGCCAGCAGCTCGCCCTCCCGCAATGAGCAGTTCTTC
CDR3aa: CASSSPSRNEQFF
j_gene: TRBJ2-1
d_gene: .
abundance: many
v_gene: TRBV11-3
len: 13

CDR3nt: TGTGCCAGCAGTGATCTAGCGGGATCTGTGAATGAGCAGTTCTTC
CDR3aa: CASSDLAGSVNEQFF
j_gene: TRBJ2-1
d_gene: TRBD2
abundance: many
v_gene: TRBV12-3/TRBV12-4
len: 15

CDR3nt: TGTGCCTGGAGTACTTCCCTCCCCTATGGCTACACCTTC
CDR3aa: CAWSTSLPYGYTF
j_gene: TRBJ1-2
d_gene: .
abundance: many
v_gene: TRBV30
len: 13

CDR3nt: TGTGCCAGTAGTATAGGCCCGGGCCGGATGAACACTGAAGCTTTCTTT
CDR3aa: CASSIGPGRMNTEAFF
j_gene: TRBJ1-1
d_gene: .
abundance: .
v_gene: TRBV19
len: 16

CDR3nt: TGTGCCAGCAGTTACTCGGACGCTCGCCCTTCCTACGAGCAGTACTTC
CDR3aa: CASSYSDARPSYEQYF
j_gene: TRBJ2-7
d_gene: .
abundance: many
v_gene: TRBV6-2/TRBV6-3
len: 16

CDR3nt: TGCAGCGTTGAGCGAAGCGGCTCCTACAATGAGCAGTTCTTC
CDR3aa: CSVERSGSYNEQFF
j_gene: TRBJ2-1
d_gene: .
abundance: few
v_gene: TRBV29-1
len: 14

CDR3nt: TGTGCCAGCAGCCATCAGGGACAGCCTAATGAAAAACTGTTTTTT
CDR3aa: CASSHQGQPNEKLFF
j_gene: TRBJ1-4
d_gene: TRBD1
abundance: many
v_gene: TRBV5-8
len: 15

CDR3nt: TGTGCCATCAGTGAGTTGGACAACCAAGAGACCCAGTACTTC
CDR3aa: CAISELDNQETQYF
j_gene: TRBJ2-5
d_gene: .
abundance: few
v_gene: TRBV10-3
len: 14

CDR3nt: TGTGCCAGCAGTATGACCGGGAGCCAAGAGACCCAGTACTTC
CDR3aa: CASSMTGSQETQYF
j_gene: TRBJ2-5
d_gene: .
abundance: few
v_gene: TRBV27
len: 14

CDR3nt: TGCAGTGCTAGAGATGTTCTGGGGATTGGGACAGGGGCTACTAATCAGCCCCAGCATTTT
CDR3aa: CSARDVLGIGTGATNQPQHF
j_gene: TRBJ1-5
d_gene: TRBD1
abundance: many
v_gene: TRBV20-1
len: 20

CDR3nt: TGCAGTGCTATCACTGGGCAGGGCAGCTACGGCTACACCTTC
CDR3aa: CSAITGQGSYGYTF
j_gene: TRBJ1-2
d_gene: .
abundance: many
v_gene: TRBV20-1
len: 14

CDR3nt: TGCGCCAGCAGCTTGGAGGCTAGCGGGTACCAAGAGACCCAGTACTTC
CDR3aa: CASSLEASGYQETQYF
j_gene: TRBJ2-5
d_gene: TRBD2
abundance: many
v_gene: TRBV5-1
len: 16

CDR3nt: TGCAGTGCTAGATCTAGGACAGGGGGAAATTCACCCCTCCACTTT
CDR3aa: CSARSRTGGNSPLHF
j_gene: TRBJ1-6
d_gene: TRBD1
abundance: many
v_gene: TRBV20-1
len: 15

CDR3nt: TGCAGTGCCCTGACTAGCGGGAGATTCCAGGATGAGCAGTTCTTC
CDR3aa: CSALTSGRFQDEQFF
j_gene: TRBJ2-1
d_gene: TRBD2
abundance: .
v_gene: TRBV20-1
len: 15

CDR3nt: TGTGCCAGCAGCCAAGCCGCGGGAGGCAATGAGCAGTTCTTC
CDR3aa: CASSQAAGGNEQFF
j_gene: TRBJ2-1
d_gene: TRBD2
abundance: .
v_gene: TRBV3-1
len: 14

CDR3nt: TGTGCCAGCACCTCGGCGCCTCGGAATGAGCAGTTCTTC
CDR3aa: CASTSAPRNEQFF
j_gene: TRBJ2-1
d_gene: .
abundance: many
v_gene: TRBV7-3
len: 13

CDR3nt: TGTGCCAGCAGCCGGTTCATCGGGGGAAATGAAAAACTGTTTTTT
CDR3aa: CASSRFIGGNEKLFF
j_gene: TRBJ1-4
d_gene: .
abundance: many
v_gene: TRBV3-1
len: 15

CDR3nt: TGTGCCAGCAGCCCCGGACTAGTCGAGCAGTTCTTC
CDR3aa: CASSPGLVEQFF
j_gene: TRBJ2-1
d_gene: TRBD2
abundance: many
v_gene: TRBV3-1
len: 12

CDR3nt: TGTGCCAGCAGTGACCTAGGACAGAGAACCTACGAGCAGTACTTC
CDR3aa: CASSDLGQRTYEQYF
j_gene: TRBJ2-7
d_gene: .
abundance: many
v_gene: TRBV2
len: 15

CDR3nt: TGTGCCAGCAGCTTAGGAGTTTTCGGACAAGAGACCCAGTACTTC
CDR3aa: CASSLGVFGQETQYF
j_gene: TRBJ2-5
d_gene: .
abundance: few
v_gene: TRBV7-9
len: 15

CDR3nt: TGTGCCAGCAGCGTAGACGGACAGGGCGACCAGCCCCAGCATTTT
CDR3aa: CASSVDGQGDQPQHF
j_gene: TRBJ1-5
d_gene: TRBD1
abundance: .
v_gene: TRBV9
len: 15